A single sample gave rise to the 26 T cell receptor beta chains below, sequenced in a study of blood T cell repertoires in COVID-19. Profiling relied on immunoSEQ multiplex PCR, and the TCRdb table lists in-frame clones only, not all of them. The table shows roughly 250,000 clones, with about 87% occurring only once. The sample taken for sequencing was PBMCs or T cells enriched from blood (not recorded which). These receptors originate from a woman in her 30s with acute COVID-19.

The rearrangement uses TRBV12-3 or TRBV12-4 and TRBJ1-2; perhaps TRBD1 as D (5 bases). The V end lost 5 bases, the J end lost 6 bases, and 13 bases lay between the germline ends. The CDR3 contains 13 residues. Written as DNA, the CDR3 is TGTGCCAGCAGTCCCCCCGGGGGACATGGCTACACCTTC. This gives the protein CASSPPGGHGYTF.

The rearrangement links TRBV2 to TRBJ1-1; possible D gene TRBD1, 5 bases. This CDR3 comprises 12 residues. Trimming cost V 2 bases and J 10 bases, with 11 bases left between them. The V gene's germline CDR1 is SNHLY and CDR2 FYNNEI. CDR3 sequence: CASSEIRVSAFF. CDR3 DNA sequence: TGTGCCAGCAGTGAAATCAGGGTGTCAGCTTTCTTT.

This clone has only one observation. The chain couples TRBV19 to TRBJ2-3, with D maybe TRBD2 (6 bases). CDR1 is LNHDA, CDR2 SQIVND, per germline (reference sequence). This CDR3 has 14 amino acids. The V gene lost 7 bases and the J gene lost 1 base, with 12 bases spanning the gap. CDR3 coding DNA: TGTGCCAGTAAGACGGCGGGGCGCACAGATACGCAGTATTTT. Translated: CASKTAGRTDTQYF.

The chain recombines TRBV15 with TRBJ1-1; D is possibly TRBD1 (6 bases). Between the trimmed V and J ends, which lost 11 bases and 1 base, there was a span of 26 bases. The V gene's germline CDR1 is LNHNV and CDR2 YYDKDF (reference sequence). The CDR3 runs to 17 residues. CDR3 sequence: CAVAEHGGEQGNTEAFF. The CDR3 nucleotides are TGTGCCGTCGCCGAACATGGGGGGGAACAGGGGAACACTGAAGCTTTCTTT.

The chain joins TRBV20-1 to TRBJ2-3; TRBD2 might be the D (5 bases). The V gene lost 3 bases and the J gene lost 0 bases, with 16 bases spanning the gap. There are 16 residues in the CDR3. In germline, CDR1 is DFQATT, CDR2 SNEGSKA (reference sequence). CDR3 in DNA: TGCAGTGCTAGTTCGACTACGGGAACTAGCACAGATACGCAGTATTTT. Its protein is CSASSTTGTSTDTQYF.

V and J are TRBV7-9 and TRBJ1-1; TRBD1 matches at 9 bases. J gave up 3 bases and V 1 base, and 15 bases lay outside the gene matches. The CDR3 is 19 residues long. Germline values: CDR1 SEHNR, CDR2 FQNEAQ (reference sequence). Here the CDR3 DNA reads TGTGCCAGCAGCTTAGGGGACAGGGTTGGCCCCCTAAGTTACACTGAAGCTTTCTTT. Amino acids: CASSLGDRVGPLSYTEAFF.

The DNA of the CDR3 is TGTGCCAGCAGCTTAGCGGGGCACGTTAATTCACCCCTCCACTTT. Protein sequence: CASSLAGHVNSPLHF. This chain connects TRBV7-2 to TRBJ1-6, with D perhaps matching TRBD1 (5 bases). Germline CDR1 SGHTA, CDR2 FQGNSA. With 0 bases removed from V and 6 bases from J, the gap between germline ends came to 9 bases. The CDR3 runs to 15 residues.

The V call is TRBV27, the J call TRBJ1-1; D might be TRBD1 (5 bases). CDR1 is MNHEY, CDR2 SMNVEV, per germline (reference sequence). Trimming took off 8 bases at V and 2 bases at J, with 12 bases between the two ends. The CDR3 is made up of 13 amino acids. CDR3 in amino acids: CASGPGLNTEAFF. CDR3 coding DNA: TGTGCCAGCGGGCCGGGACTTAACACTGAAGCTTTCTTT.

The rearrangement uses TRBV4-1 and TRBJ1-2; a possible D gene is TRBD1 (6 bases). Trimming left V 1 base short and J 5 bases short, with 11 bases between. Per germline, CDR1 MGHRA and CDR2 YSYEKL. CDR3 length: 14 amino acids. The CDR3 is CASSQVLGAYGYTF. The CDR3 nucleotides read TGCGCCAGCAGCCAAGTTTTGGGGGCTTATGGCTACACCTTC.

This chain joins TRBV19 and TRBJ2-6; D not certain. The CDR3 contains 15 residues. V was trimmed by 6 bases and J by 0 bases, leaving 9 bases between them. CDR1 is LNHDA, CDR2 SQIVND, per germline (reference sequence). The CDR3 DNA follows: TGTGCCAGTAGCATCCAGTACTCTGGGGCCAACGTCCTGACTTTC. Its translation is CASSIQYSGANVLTF. The variable domain in full, with the rest retrieved from reference TRBV19 and TRBJ2-6, is DGGITQSPKYLFRKEGQNVTLSCEQNLNHDAMYWYRQDPGQGLRLIYYSQIVNDFQKGDIAEGYSVSREKKESFPLTVTSAQKNPTAFYLCASSIQYSGANVLTFGAGSRLTVL.

Of note for this clone: The junction departs from the called germline gene at one end, perhaps through a read error. The chain has TRBV6-5 and TRBJ2-7, with D possibly matching TRBD1 (6 bases). The CDR3 consists of 11 residues. In germline, CDR1 is MNHEY, CDR2 SVGAGI. As DNA, the CDR3 is TGTGCCAGCCCCCTCGGTAGGGACATCAACTTC. Protein product: CASPLGRDINF.

Comment on this clone: Other DNA sequences in this sample translate to the same CDR3. The chain recombines TRBV5-1 with TRBJ1-1, with 7 bases matching TRBD1. V lost 4 bases, J lost 0 bases, and 3 bases stayed unmatched. CDR3 length: 14 amino acids. Germline-derived CDR1 and CDR2 are SGHRS and YFSETQ. The CDR3 coding sequence is TGCGCCAGCAGCCTGGGACAGATGAACACTGAAGCTTTCTTT. Protein: CASSLGQMNTEAFF.

The chain carries TRBV10-3 and TRBJ2-2, with 8 bases aligning to TRBD1. CDR1 is ENHRY and CDR2 is SYGVKD in the germline V gene. Losses at the gene ends were 7 bases for V and 1 base for J; bases not matched to a gene: 5. This CDR3 has 15 amino acids. The CDR3 spells CAIKPGTGNTGELFF. The CDR3, as DNA: TGTGCCATCAAACCCGGGACAGGGAACACCGGGGAGCTGTTTTTT.

The chain carries TRBV24-1 and TRBJ2-1; TRBD2 aligns across 8 bases. CDR1 is KGHDR and CDR2 is SFDVKD in the germline V gene. There are 15 residues in the CDR3. The V segment lost 2 bases and the J segment 7 bases; nucleotides outside the gene matches: 6. Here the CDR3 reads CATSDSGGRRNEQFF. CDR3 coding DNA: TGTGCCACCAGTGATTCGGGGGGGCGGAGGAATGAGCAGTTCTTC.

This clone was counted a single time. This rearrangement joins TRBV7-9 to TRBJ1-4; D may be TRBD1 (6 bases). CDR1 is SEHNR, CDR2 FQNEAQ, per germline (reference sequence). This CDR3 is built from 16 residues. V lost 0 bases and J 0 bases, leaving 8 bases between the germline ends. CDR3 sequence: CASSLAQGATNEKLFF. The DNA for the CDR3 is TGTGCCAGCAGCTTAGCACAGGGTGCAACTAATGAAAAACTGTTTTTT.

The sample holds one count of this clone. V is TRBV19 and J is TRBJ2-5, with 7 bases matching TRBD1. Germline V gene sequence: CDR1 LNHDA, CDR2 SQIVND (reference sequence). The CDR3 has 13 residues. V dropped 1 base and J dropped 8; count of bases not matched to a gene: 4. This CDR3 reads CASSIGPGGTQYF. The CDR3 DNA sequence: TGTGCCAGTAGTATAGGGCCAGGGGGTACCCAGTACTTC.

In regard to this clone: The germline gene is not matched at one end of the junction; a read error may be the cause. V usage is TRBV7-7 and J usage is TRBJ1-6; the D is unclear. CDR1 and CDR2 (germline): SSHAT, FNYEAQ (reference sequence). CDR3 length equals 13 residues. CDR3 in DNA: TGTGCTAGCAGCTTGAGCGATAATTCACCCCTCCACTTT. Translated: CASSLSDNSPLHF.

This clone was observed once. The chain joins TRBV5-1 to TRBJ1-5, with a tentative D call TRBD1 (6 bases). The CDR3 spans 16 residues. V lost 0 bases to trimming and J lost 0 bases, with 10 bases between them. Germline-derived CDR1 and CDR2 are SGHRS and YFSETQ. The CDR3, as DNA: TGCGCCAGCAGCTTGGGGACAGACCATAGCAATCAGCCCCAGCATTTT. Translated, it gives CASSLGTDHSNQPQHF. The whole variable domain, remainder taken from reference TRBV5-1 and TRBJ1-5, is KAGVTQTPRYLIKTRGQQVTLSCSPISGHRSVSWYQQTPGQGLQFLFEYFSETQRNKGNFPGRFSGRQFSNSRSEMNVSTLELGDSALYLCASSLGTDHSNQPQHFGDGTRLSIL.

The rearrangement links TRBV11-3 to TRBJ2-6; TRBD1 matches at 7 bases. The CDR3 covers 15 residues. Germline V gives CDR1 SGHNT, CDR2 YENEEA. V lost 4 bases, J lost 0 bases, and 0 bases stayed unmatched. CDR3: CASSSGGSGANVLTF. DNA of the CDR3: TGTGCCAGCAGCTCAGGGGGCTCTGGGGCCAACGTCCTGACTTTC.

A few counts support this clone. The chain employs TRBV10-1 and TRBJ1-1; D remains ambiguous. V gave up 0 bases and J gave up 3 bases, with 11 bases separating them. The CDR3 runs 15 residues. The germline CDR1 and CDR2 sequences are WNHNN and SYGVQD (reference sequence). DNA of the CDR3: TGCGCCAGCAGTGAGTCGGTACAGAAACACACTGAAGCTTTCTTT. This sequence encodes CASSESVQKHTEAFF.

This chain connects TRBV10-3 to TRBJ1-6; no firm D call. The V end was cut by 0 bases, the J end by 8 bases, with 5 bases between. CDR1 is ENHRY, CDR2 SYGVKD, per germline. This CDR3 is 13 amino acids long. The DNA of the CDR3 is TGTGCCATCAGTGAGTCTAGAGATTCACCCCTCCACTTT. Translation gives CAISESRDSPLHF.

V and J are TRBV11-2 and TRBJ1-3; TRBD1 matches at 7 bases. The V gene end was trimmed by 4 bases and the J gene end by 0 bases; junction bases not matched to a gene: 3. The CDR3 runs to 15 residues. CDR1 is SGHAT, CDR2 FQNNGV, per germline. CDR3 in amino acids: CASSSGDSSGNTIYF. The CDR3 DNA reads as TGTGCCAGCAGCTCAGGGGACAGCTCTGGAAACACCATATATTTT.

The gene calls are TRBV6-5 and TRBJ1-5, with D maybe TRBD1 (6 bases). There are 16 residues in the CDR3. Trimming took 0 bases from V and 2 from J, leaving 11 bases between them. Germline V gene data show CDR1 as MNHEY and CDR2 as SVGAGI. CDR3 protein: CASSYSLPGGNQPQHF. CDR3 nucleotide sequence: TGTGCCAGCAGTTACTCGTTGCCAGGGGGCAATCAGCCCCAGCATTTT.

This chain links TRBV7-2 with TRBJ2-2; tentative D call: TRBD2 (6 bases). Trimming cost V 3 bases and J 1 base, with 12 bases left between them. This CDR3 has 16 residues. CDR1 SGHTA and CDR2 FQGNSA come from the germline V gene. CDR3 coding DNA: TGTGCCAGCAGCTTTACGGGAGACCAGAACACCGGGGAGCTGTTTTTT. As protein: CASSFTGDQNTGELFF.

The chain links TRBV3-1 (or the pseudogene TRBV3-2) to TRBJ2-1; 15 bases line up with TRBD2. The V and J ends lost 4 bases and 9 bases, in that order; junction bases with no gene match: 4. The V gene's germline CDR1 is LGHDT and CDR2 YNNKEL (reference sequence). The CDR3 is made up of 15 amino acids. CDR3 loop: CASSRTSGGAPEQFF. The CDR3, as DNA: TGTGCCAGCAGCCGGACTAGCGGGGGGGCCCCTGAGCAGTTCTTC.

This chain links TRBV10-3 with TRBJ1-1, with D possibly matching TRBD1 (5 bases). CDR1 and CDR2 (germline): ENHRY, SYGVKD. The CDR3 covers 14 residues. Trimming cost V 5 bases and J 4 bases, with 14 bases left between them. The CDR3 DNA sequence: TGTGCCATCAGTACAGGCCTCGGCGGCACTGAAGCTTTCTTT. As protein: CAISTGLGGTEAFF.